The rows below give T cell receptor beta chains drawn from one sample of a study of primary melanoma T cells and metastatic recurrence. Libraries were prepared by immunoSEQ multiplex PCR; TCRdb keeps only in-frame clonotypes and omits some of them. The data contain about 190 clones, approximately 81% of them singletons. Sequencing was carried out using melanoma tumor tissue. All receptors come from a human donor with melanoma. CDR3s include the opening cysteine and the closing phenylalanine or tryptophan. Fields, in order: V gene, CDR3 length, D gene, J gene, clone size, CDR3 protein, CDR3 DNA. D genes are given only for firm matches. The size of a clone is reported for some rows only, either as once, few or many, or as a class for expanded clones.

v_gene: TRBV11-3; len: 14; d_gene: -; j_gene: TRBJ2-1; abundance: -; CDR3aa: CASSLIVANHEQFF; CDR3nt: TGTGCCAGCAGCTTAATTGTAGCCAACCATGAGCAGTTCTTC
v_gene: TRBV19; len: 14; d_gene: TRBD2; j_gene: TRBJ2-7; abundance: once; CDR3aa: CASSITSGPYEQYF; CDR3nt: TGTGCCAGTAGTATCACTAGCGGCCCCTACGAGCAGTACTTC
v_gene: TRBV11-3; len: 14; d_gene: -; j_gene: TRBJ2-7; abundance: -; CDR3aa: CASSLDVGIHEQYF; CDR3nt: TGTGCCAGCAGCTTGGATGTCGGCATCCACGAGCAGTACTTC
v_gene: TRBV29-1; len: 13; d_gene: -; j_gene: TRBJ2-7; abundance: -; CDR3aa: CSVDVGRSYEQYF; CDR3nt: TGCAGCGTTGATGTAGGACGGTCCTACGAGCAGTACTTC
v_gene: TRBV11-3; len: 14; d_gene: TRBD2; j_gene: TRBJ2-3; abundance: -; CDR3aa: CASSPLAAADTQYF; CDR3nt: TGTGCCAGCTCTCCTCTAGCGGCAGCAGATACGCAGTATTTT
v_gene: TRBV14; len: 15; d_gene: TRBD1; j_gene: TRBJ1-4; abundance: -; CDR3aa: CASSSLTGANEKLFF; CDR3nt: TGTGCCAGCAGCTCCCTGACAGGGGCTAATGAAAAACTGTTTTTT
v_gene: TRBV6-8; len: 17; d_gene: -; j_gene: TRBJ2-5; abundance: -; CDR3aa: CASSYLTGTGPKETQYF; CDR3nt: TGTGCCAGCAGTTACTTAACCGGGACGGGTCCTAAAGAGACCCAGTACTTC
v_gene: TRBV6-8; len: 15; d_gene: -; j_gene: TRBJ2-5; abundance: once; CDR3aa: CAISVAPAGRETQYF; CDR3nt: TGTGCCATCAGTGTCGCCCCGGCGGGAAGAGAGACCCAGTACTTC
v_gene: TRBV19; len: 12; d_gene: TRBD2; j_gene: TRBJ2-7; abundance: -; CDR3aa: CASSLTSGEQYF; CDR3nt: TGTGCCAGTAGCCTGACTAGCGGCGAGCAGTACTTC